A single sample gave rise to the 28 T cell receptor beta chains below, sequenced in a study of cytomegalovirus exposure and HLA in healthy donors. Use of 60 Vbeta and 13 Jbeta primers characterized the PCR. The repertoire was sequenced with immunoSEQ multiplex PCR; TCRdb's copy has only in-frame clones and lacks some. The sample has approximately 200,000 clones, over 70% seen once. The material sequenced was PBMCs. These receptors originate from a woman younger than 35 in good health and CMV-seropositive.

V and J are TRBV5-1 and TRBJ2-5; 10 nucleotides align to TRBD2. V was clipped by 4 bases and J by 7 bases; unmatched bases: 7. The germline V gene has CDR1 SGHRS and CDR2 YFSETQ. The length of the CDR3 is 14 residues. CDR3 coding DNA: TGCGCCAGCAGCGGAACTAGCGGGGTCAGGACCCAGTACTTC. Translated: CASSGTSGVRTQYF.

This chain connects TRBV2 to TRBJ2-1; 10 positions agree with TRBD2. Germline loops: CDR1 SNHLY, CDR2 FYNNEI. This CDR3 is 12 amino acids long. The junction had 7 bases not matched to a gene; V was cut back by 7 bases and J by 13 bases. In DNA, the CDR3 is TGTGCCAGCATGACAGCGGGGGGGCTTCAGTTCTTC. It yields the protein CASMTAGGLQFF.

The chain carries TRBV6-1 and TRBJ2-6; the D is unclear. The CDR3 has 15 amino acids. V gave up 0 bases and J gave up 0 bases, with 3 bases separating them. Looked up from germline, CDR1 is MNHNS and CDR2 is SASEGT. This chain's CDR3 is CASSEAISGANVLTF. For the CDR3, the DNA is TGTGCCAGCAGTGAAGCTATCTCTGGGGCCAACGTCCTGACTTTC.

The chain couples TRBV2 to TRBJ2-7; D is perhaps TRBD1 (6 bases). This CDR3 has 14 amino acids. The germline V gene encodes CDR1 SNHLY and CDR2 FYNNEI. V was pared by 6 bases and J by 5 bases, with 17 bases between. CDR3 in amino acids: CASSPRTARDEQYV. In DNA form, the CDR3 reads TGTGCCAGCAGCCCCAGGACAGCCCGGGACGAGCAGTACGTC.

The rearrangement uses TRBV30 and TRBJ1-5; TRBD1 matches at 7 bases. The CDR3 totals 14 residues. CDR1 GTSNPN and CDR2 SVGIG come from the germline V gene (reference sequence). V trimming: 0 bases; J trimming: 3 bases; junction bases outside the gene matches: 2. The CDR3 sequence: CAWSVGQANQPQHF. The DNA for the CDR3 is TGTGCCTGGAGTGTAGGACAGGCCAATCAGCCCCAGCATTTT.

The chain recombines TRBV7-7 with TRBJ2-7, with 7 positions matching TRBD1. The CDR3 extends over 15 amino acids. Germline CDR1 is SSHAT and CDR2 is FNYEAQ (reference sequence). V gave up 3 bases and J gave up 0 bases; unmatched junction bases: 5. The CDR3 coding sequence is TGTGCCAGCAGCTTGCGACAGGGAATCTCCTACGAGCAGTACTTC. Translating it yields CASSLRQGISYEQYF.

The CDR3 nucleotides read TGTGCCAGCAGCCGTCTTCCGTCGGGTGTTAATGAGCAGTTCTTC. Translated: CASSRLPSGVNEQFF. The chain uses TRBV4-2 and TRBJ2-1, with D uncertain. V gave up 4 bases and J gave up 7 bases, with 17 bases separating them. The CDR3 length is 15 residues. CDR1 and CDR2 (germline): LGHNA, YNFKEQ.

The CDR3: CASSLVSRSYEQYF. CDR3 nucleotide sequence: TGTGCCAGCAGCTTGGTCTCGCGGTCCTACGAGCAGTACTTC. The rearrangement joins TRBV5-6 to TRBJ2-7; D remains unclear. Trimming removed 0 bases from V and 1 base from J, with 8 bases in between. This CDR3 contains 14 residues. Germline values: CDR1 SGHDT, CDR2 YYEEEE.

Only one count was recorded for this clone. The chain is built from TRBV6-6 and TRBJ1-6, with 10 bases identical to TRBD1. Germline CDR1 and CDR2: MNHNY and SVGAGI (reference sequence). This CDR3 is 15 amino acids long. V gave up 2 bases and J gave up 8 bases; unmatched junction bases: 3. The CDR3 sequence: CASSYPTGGYSPLHF. The DNA for the CDR3 is TGTGCCAGCAGTTACCCGACAGGGGGCTATTCACCCCTCCACTTT.

The rearrangement links TRBV28 to TRBJ1-3; a possible D gene is TRBD1 (5 bases). V was clipped by 7 bases and J by 1 base, with 14 bases between them. Germline CDR1 reads MDHEN; CDR2 reads SYDVKM. The CDR3 totals 15 residues. The CDR3 here is CASITAGDSGNTIYF. The CDR3 DNA is TGTGCCAGCATCACTGCGGGGGATTCTGGAAACACCATATATTTT.

V usage is TRBV2 and J usage is TRBJ1-1, with D unresolved. The CDR3 spans 15 residues. Trimming removed 0 bases at V and 1 base at J, with 9 bases between. Germline V CDR1 and CDR2: SNHLY, FYNNEI. CDR3 in DNA: TGTGCCAGCAGTGAAGCGCTTCAAGCGAACACTGAAGCTTTCTTT. Amino acid sequence: CASSEALQANTEAFF.

With regard to this clone: A junction end diverges from the germline sequence, so it may reflect a read error. The rearrangement uses TRBV7-7 and TRBJ2-5; no reliable D call. This CDR3 has 15 amino acids. CDR1 is SSHAT and CDR2 is FNYEAQ in the germline V gene (reference sequence). The CDR3 is CASSLVHAHQETQYF. In DNA form, the CDR3 reads TGTGCTAGCAGCTTAGTACACGCACACCAAGAGACCCAGTACTTC. Complete variable domain (other parts from reference TRBV7-7 and TRBJ2-5): GAGVSQSPRYKVTKRGQDVTLRCDPISSHATLYWYQQALGQGPEFLTYFNYEAQPDKSGLPSDRFSAERPEGSISTLTIQRTEQRDSAMYRCASSLVHAHQETQYFGPGTRLLVL.

In its sample, this clone was seen once. The CDR3 bases are TGTGCCAGCTCTGGGGCGGGGGGGTCGCAGACCCAGTACTTC. Translation: CASSGAGGSQTQYF. This chain uses TRBV28 with TRBJ2-5; TRBD2 matches at 9 bases. J lost 6 bases, V lost 8 bases, and 10 bases had no gene match. There are 14 residues in the CDR3. Germline CDR1 reads MDHEN; CDR2 reads SYDVKM. The full variable domain, with the rest looked up from reference TRBV28 and TRBJ2-5, is DVKVTQSSRYLVKRTGEKVFLECVQDMDHENMFWYRQDPGLGLRLIYFSYDVKMKEKGDIPEGYSVSREKKERFSLILESASTNQTSMYLCASSGAGGSQTQYFGPGTRLLVL.

This rearrangement joins TRBV18 to TRBJ2-1; 11 positions agree with TRBD2. The CDR3 runs 19 residues. Losses at the gene ends were 3 bases for V and 0 bases for J; bases not matched to a gene: 10. Germline V gene sequence: CDR1 KGHSH, CDR2 LQKENI. The CDR3 region is CASSPKSLAGGSSYNEQFF. The CDR3 DNA reads as TGTGCCAGCTCACCCAAAAGTCTAGCGGGGGGTTCCTCCTACAATGAGCAGTTCTTC. Using reference TRBV18 and TRBJ2-1 for the parts outside the CDR3, the full variable domain is NAGVMQNPRHLVRRRGQEARLRCSPMKGHSHVYWYRQLPEEGLKFMVYLQKENIIDESGMPKERFSAEFPKEGPSILRIQQVVRGDSAAYFCASSPKSLAGGSSYNEQFFGPGTRLTVL.

The V gene is TRBV4-2, the J gene TRBJ1-4, with 9 bases matching TRBD1. Trimming at V came to 2 bases and at J to 1 base, leaving 8 bases not matched to a gene. The CDR3 loop spans 18 amino acids. Germline CDR1 LGHNA, CDR2 YNFKEQ. The CDR3 coding sequence is TGTGCCAGCAGCCAAACGACAGGGGGAAGGGTAACTAATGAAAAACTGTTTTTT. As protein: CASSQTTGGRVTNEKLFF.

This sequence joins TRBV4-1 and TRBJ1-5; D gene unclear. The CDR3 has 16 residues. Germline V lookup: CDR1 MGHRA, CDR2 YSYEKL. Deletions cut 4 bases from V and 6 bases from J, with 19 bases between. This chain's CDR3 is CASSPTGLGSGQPQHF. The DNA for the CDR3 is TGCGCCAGCAGCCCGACCGGATTGGGAAGCGGTCAGCCCCAGCATTTT.

This clone occurred once. The chain couples TRBV4-1 to TRBJ2-1, with 14 bases that match TRBD2. Trimming removed 2 bases from V and 1 base from J; junction bases left unmatched: 7. The CDR3 is 19 residues long. The germline V gene has CDR1 MGHRA and CDR2 YSYEKL. CDR3 sequence reads: CASSQIVTSGGGSYNEQFF. CDR3 nucleotide sequence: TGCGCCAGCAGCCAAATAGTGACTAGCGGGGGGGGATCCTACAATGAGCAGTTCTTC.

V is TRBV5-1 and J is TRBJ2-3; weak D call: TRBD2 (6 bases). CDR1 SGHRS and CDR2 YFSETQ come from the germline V gene. The length of the CDR3 is 13 residues. V gave up 2 bases and J gave up 4 bases, with 8 bases separating them. CDR3 in amino acids: CASSFSGADTQYF. CDR3 DNA sequence: TGCGCCAGCAGCTTCTCGGGGGCAGATACGCAGTATTTT. The variable domain in full, completed from reference TRBV5-1 and TRBJ2-3, reads KAGVTQTPRYLIKTRGQQVTLSCSPISGHRSVSWYQQTPGQGLQFLFEYFSETQRNKGNFPGRFSGRQFSNSRSEMNVSTLELGDSALYLCASSFSGADTQYFGPGTRLTVL.

This clone has a handful of counts. The gene calls are TRBV21-1 and TRBJ1-5; the table's TRBD1 call for D was not verified on the DNA. TRBV21-1 counts as a pseudogene. There are 15 residues in the CDR3. DNA of the CDR3: TGTGCCAGCAGCAAGCAAACAGGGCCTCATCAGCCCCAGCATTTT. Translation gives CASSKQTGPHQPQHF.

The chain combines TRBV19 with TRBJ2-3, with TRBD2 matching over 11 bases. Looked up from germline, CDR1 is LNHDA and CDR2 is SQIVND (reference sequence). V lost 3 bases, J lost 10 bases, and 9 bases stayed unmatched. This CDR3 is built from 15 residues. CDR3 bases: TGTGCCAGTAGTATTACCGGGACTAGCGGCCATGCGCAGTATTTT. Its protein is CASSITGTSGHAQYF.

This clone has a handful of counts. This chain links TRBV15 with TRBJ2-5; 8 positions match TRBD1. V gave up 1 base and J gave up 4 bases; unmatched junction bases: 8. This CDR3 comprises 16 residues. Germline loops: CDR1 LNHNV, CDR2 YYDKDF (reference sequence). The CDR3 DNA sequence: TGTGCCACCAGCAGAGGGGCAGGGGGCGGGGTAGAGACCCAGTACTTC. Its protein is CATSRGAGGGVETQYF.

J is TRBJ2-1 and V is TRBV5-5; 13 bases agree with TRBD2. Germline V lookup: CDR1 SGHKS, CDR2 YYEKEE (reference sequence). There are 15 residues in the CDR3. Trimming at V came to 2 bases and at J to 8 bases, leaving 4 bases not matched to a gene. CDR3 amino acids: CASSFRLAGGDEQFF. The CDR3 DNA is TGTGCCAGCAGCTTCAGACTAGCGGGGGGAGATGAGCAGTTCTTC.

The chain combines TRBV6-5 with TRBJ1-5, with a tentative D call TRBD1 (5 bases). The CDR3 sequence is 13 residues long. The germline CDR1 and CDR2 sequences are MNHEY and SVGAGI. Trimming removed 5 bases at V and 4 bases at J, with 9 bases between. The CDR3 region has the DNA TGTGCCAGCAGTGAACGGGGGAATCAGCCCCAGCATTTT. Translating it yields CASSERGNQPQHF.

This clone was observed once. V and J are TRBV9 and TRBJ2-3, with D possibly being TRBD2 (5 bases). The V end lost 3 bases, the J end lost 0 bases, and 11 bases lay between the germline ends. The V gene's germline CDR1 is SGDLS and CDR2 YYNGEE. CDR3 length: 15 residues. For the CDR3, the DNA is TGTGCCAGCAGCGCCGACTACACTAGCACAGATACGCAGTATTTT. Translated: CASSADYTSTDTQYF. Full variable domain (outside the CDR3, taken from reference TRBV9 and TRBJ2-3): DSGVTQTPKHLITATGQRVTLRCSPRSGDLSVYWYQQSLDQGLQFLIQYYNGEERAKGNILERFSAQQFPDLHSELNLSSLELGDSALYFCASSADYTSTDTQYFGPGTRLTVL.

This clone appeared a single time. The chain uses TRBV29-1 and TRBJ2-5, with D possibly TRBD1 on 5 matching bases. The germline V gene encodes CDR1 SQVTM and CDR2 ANQGSEA. Trimming removed 6 bases from V and 5 bases from J, with 16 bases in between. The CDR3 is 13 amino acids. The CDR3, as DNA: TGCAGCGTGGAATTAAGGGGCCCTGAGACCCAGTACTTC. Its protein is CSVELRGPETQYF.

The chain is built from TRBV6-4 and TRBJ2-1; 7 bases map to TRBD2. The length of the CDR3 is 14 residues. The germline gives CDR1 MRHNA, CDR2 SNTAGT. V shed 3 bases, J shed 3 bases, and the junction held 2 bases outside the gene matches. The DNA of the CDR3 is TGTGCCAGCAGTGAAAGCGGGGACTACAATGAGCAGTTCTTC. Translation: CASSESGDYNEQFF.

The rearrangement joins TRBV7-4 to TRBJ2-7; 8 bases align to TRBD2. J was trimmed by 5 bases and V by 10 bases; bases with no gene match: 13. CDR1 is SGHVT and CDR2 is SQSDAQ in the germline V gene. CDR3 length: 14 amino acids. The CDR3 region has the DNA TGTGCCAACCAGCCGGGGGGGCATGGTGACGAGCAGTACGTC. This encodes CANQPGGHGDEQYV.

This chain joins TRBV29-1 and TRBJ2-7; 14 bases align to TRBD2. From germline, CDR1 is SQVTM and CDR2 ANQGSEA. The CDR3 is 19 amino acids. The trim removed 6 bases at V and 0 bases at J, leaving 16 bases unmatched. The CDR3 spells CSVGPFGLAGGRISYEQYV. The CDR3 DNA sequence: TGCAGCGTGGGGCCATTTGGACTAGCGGGGGGCCGGATCTCCTACGAGCAGTACGTC.